One sample yielded the 24 T cell receptor beta chains listed below, sequenced in a study of cytomegalovirus exposure and HLA in healthy donors (dated by TCRdb to the late 2010s). Libraries were constructed by the immunoSEQ multiplex PCR assay. For the multiplex PCR, a mixture combining 60 forward primers for TCR Vbeta segments and 13 reverse primers for TCR Jbeta segments was used. Entries here come from immuneACCESS through TCRdb and include only in-frame sequences with V and J called. Some clones fail to appear in such tables; in the studies checked, an unresolved V gene covers under half of the shortfall, and the cause of the remainder is unknown. The sample table records roughly 220,000 clones; about 70% of these occur just once. 2.5% to 3% of the sample rests with the top ten. Sequencing was done on a sample of PBMCs. The receptors were sampled from a man aged 35 to 55 in good health and CMV-seropositive.

The gene calls are TRBV19 and TRBJ2-7; a possible D gene is TRBD1 (6 bases). V was clipped by 6 bases and J by 2 bases, with 14 bases between them. The CDR3 spans 14 residues. Germline V gene data show CDR1 as LNHDA and CDR2 as SQIVND (reference sequence). For the CDR3, the DNA is TGTGCCAGTAGCCCCGGACAGTTACCCTACGAGCAGTACTTC. Encoded protein: CASSPGQLPYEQYF.

This sequence joins TRBV19 and TRBJ2-7; unclear D gene. V lost 1 base, J lost 2 bases, and 12 bases lay in between. Looked up from germline, CDR1 is LNHDA and CDR2 is SQIVND (reference sequence). The CDR3 spans 15 residues. This CDR3 is CASSIGGLPPYEQYF. The CDR3 region has the DNA TGTGCCAGTAGTATAGGCGGTCTACCCCCCTACGAGCAGTACTTC.

The gene calls are TRBV28 and TRBJ2-7; possibly TRBD2 for D (6 bases). The V and J ends lost 8 bases and 0 bases respectively, with 17 bases between them. The CDR3 contains 15 residues. CDR1 and CDR2 from the germline V gene are MDHEN and SYDVKM. The CDR3 nucleotides read TGTGCCAGCCTCGTTGGCGGGGACCACTCCTACGAGCAGTACTTC. This encodes CASLVGGDHSYEQYF.

The rearrangement joins TRBV27 to TRBJ1-4; D is ambiguous. V was clipped by 2 bases and J by 2 bases, with 12 bases between them. The CDR3 contains 16 residues. From germline, CDR1 is MNHEY and CDR2 SMNVEV (reference sequence). The CDR3 bases are TGTGCCAGCAGTTTAGTCCCCGGGAGGACTAATGAAAAACTGTTTTTT. Translating it yields CASSLVPGRTNEKLFF. The full variable domain, rest sourced from reference TRBV27 and TRBJ1-4, is EAQVTQNPRYLITVTGKKLTVTCSQNMNHEYMSWYRQDPGLGLRQIYYSMNVEVTDKGDVPEGYKVSRKEKRNFPLILESPSPNQTSLYFCASSLVPGRTNEKLFFGSGTQLSVL.

In DNA, the CDR3 is TGTGCCAGTAGTATATACGGAGGCGGGGAGCTGTTTTTT. Translating gives CASSIYGGGELFF. This rearrangement joins TRBV19 to TRBJ2-2; D may be TRBD2 (5 bases). This CDR3 comprises 13 residues. With 2 bases removed from V and 7 bases from J, the gap between germline ends came to 8 bases. Germline V gives CDR1 LNHDA, CDR2 SQIVND (reference sequence).

J is TRBJ2-7 and V is TRBV19; TRBD1 matches at 8 bases. V trimming: 5 bases; J trimming: 0 bases; junction bases outside the gene matches: 6. The V gene's germline CDR1 is LNHDA and CDR2 SQIVND (reference sequence). CDR3 size: 15 residues. CDR3 sequence reads: CASSARDRSSYEQYF. The CDR3 DNA reads as TGTGCCAGTAGTGCCCGGGACAGGAGCTCCTACGAGCAGTACTTC.

The J gene is TRBJ1-1, the V gene TRBV12-5; D not certain. Per the germline V gene, CDR1 is LGHNT and CDR2 is FRNRAP. CDR3 length: 17 residues. The V end was cut by 1 base, the J end by 1 base, with 16 bases between. CDR3 nucleotide sequence: TGTGCTAGTGGTTTGGGACCTACCCCATACAGGAACACTGAAGCTTTCTTT. Translation: CASGLGPTPYRNTEAFF. Using reference TRBV12-5 and TRBJ1-1 for the parts outside the CDR3, the full variable domain is DARVTQTPRHKVTEMGQEVTMRCQPILGHNTVFWYRQTMMQGLELLAYFRNRAPLDDSGMPKDRFSAEMPDATLATLKIQPSEPRDSAVYFCASGLGPTPYRNTEAFFGQGTRLTVV.

The gene calls are TRBV7-9 and TRBJ2-4; a weak D match, TRBD2 (6 bases). Looked up from germline, CDR1 is SEHNR and CDR2 is FQNEAQ (reference sequence). The CDR3 covers 16 residues. The V end was cut by 5 bases, the J end by 5 bases, with 19 bases between. CDR3 sequence (DNA): TGTGCCAGCAGCCCCTCCTTCGGGGGAGGACAAAACATTCAGTACTTC. This translates into CASSPSFGGGQNIQYF.

The gene calls are TRBV28 and TRBJ1-5, with D perhaps matching TRBD1 (6 bases). Germline lookup yields CDR1 MDHEN and CDR2 SYDVKM. V was clipped by 4 bases and J by 5 bases, with 30 bases between them. This CDR3 contains 20 residues. Here the CDR3 reads CASSSRGGWDIGLRDQPQHF. In nucleotides, the CDR3 is TGTGCCAGCAGTTCCAGGGGTGGTTGGGATATAGGACTTAGGGATCAGCCCCAGCATTTT. Based on the CDR3 plus reference TRBV28 and TRBJ1-5, the full variable domain is DVKVTQSSRYLVKRTGEKVFLECVQDMDHENMFWYRQDPGLGLRLIYFSYDVKMKEKGDIPEGYSVSREKKERFSLILESASTNQTSMYLCASSSRGGWDIGLRDQPQHFGDGTRLSIL.

V gene TRBV9 combines with J gene TRBJ1-5; 12 bases line up with TRBD1. V was pared by 3 bases and J by 1 base, with 2 bases of the junction left unmatched. Germline V gives CDR1 SGDLS, CDR2 YYNGEE. The CDR3 spans 16 residues. The CDR3 DNA reads TGTGCCAGCAGCGGGGGACAGGGGGCAAGCAATCAGCCCCAGCATTTT. This gives the protein CASSGGQGASNQPQHF.

This chain links TRBV10-3 with TRBJ2-3, with 7 bases matching TRBD2. CDR1 ENHRY and CDR2 SYGVKD come from the germline V gene. This CDR3 is built from 15 residues. Trimming cost V 3 bases and J 0 bases; bases outside gene matches: 3. In DNA, the CDR3 is TGTGCCATCAGTGACGGCGGGGGAAGCACAGATACGCAGTATTTT. As protein: CAISDGGGSTDTQYF.

This clone has only one observation. The V gene is TRBV7-2, the J gene TRBJ1-3; 10 bases are a match to TRBD1. Trimming cost V 1 base and J 3 bases; bases outside gene matches: 3. Germline lookup yields CDR1 SGHTA and CDR2 FQGNSA. The CDR3 is made up of 16 amino acids. In DNA, the CDR3 is TGTGCCAGCAGCTTAGGTGGGGACAGGGGTGGAAACACCATATATTTT. This codes for CASSLGGDRGGNTIYF.

The chain couples TRBV29-1 to TRBJ2-7; weak D call: TRBD1 (6 bases). The CDR3 is 11 residues long. Germline V gene lookup returns CDR1 SQVTM and CDR2 ANQGSEA. V dropped 3 bases and J dropped 5 bases, with 8 bases sitting between them. DNA of the CDR3: TGCAGCGTTGACAGGGGCGACGAGCAGTACTTC. This gives the protein CSVDRGDEQYF.

This chain joins TRBV19 and TRBJ2-7, with 10 bases that match TRBD1. The ends lost 3 bases at V and 5 bases at J; junction bases unmatched: 7. The CDR3 is 15 amino acids. The germline V gene encodes CDR1 LNHDA and CDR2 SQIVND (reference sequence). The CDR3 loop is CASSIPGTGEDEQYF. The DNA for the CDR3 is TGTGCCAGTAGTATCCCCGGGACAGGGGAGGACGAGCAGTACTTC.

The genes are TRBV25-1 and TRBJ1-5; tentative D call: TRBD1 (5 bases). V lost 3 bases to trimming and J lost 9 bases, with 15 bases between them. The CDR3 totals 14 residues. Germline assignment: CDR1 MGHDK and CDR2 SYGVNS. The CDR3, as DNA: TGTGCCAGCAGTGATGGCGACAGTCTGTGGCCCCAGCATTTT. Residues: CASSDGDSLWPQHF.

This clone was seen only a few times. The genes are TRBV5-1 and TRBJ2-7; D may be TRBD1 (6 bases). Trimming took off 0 bases at V and 5 bases at J, with 15 bases between the two ends. CDR3 length: 15 amino acids. Germline CDR1 reads SGHRS; CDR2 reads YFSETQ. In DNA, the CDR3 is TGCGCCAGCAGCTTGGGAGGGGGAAAATACGACGAGCAGTACTTC. This codes for CASSLGGGKYDEQYF.

This clone was counted a few times. The rearrangement uses TRBV14 and TRBJ1-1; D not resolved. V gave up 1 base and J gave up 9 bases, with 15 bases separating them. CDR3 length: 14 residues. The germline V gene has CDR1 SGHDN and CDR2 FVKESK. The DNA of the CDR3 is TGTGCCAGCAGCCAAGGGATGAGGAGTGTGAAAGCTTTCTTT. Its translation is CASSQGMRSVKAFF.

This chain uses TRBV10-3 with TRBJ1-3, with D uncertain. Germline CDR1 is ENHRY and CDR2 is SYGVKD. Trimming removed 10 bases from V and 4 bases from J, with 17 bases in between. The CDR3 has 14 amino acids. In nucleotides, the CDR3 is TGTGCCACCCAAAACTCTGGGCCCGGAAACACCATATATTTT. Protein: CATQNSGPGNTIYF.

The chain joins TRBV10-3 to TRBJ2-5; 9 bases align to TRBD1. Germline values: CDR1 ENHRY, CDR2 SYGVKD. V shed 10 bases, J shed 4 bases, and the junction held 10 bases outside the gene matches. The CDR3 consists of 14 residues. The CDR3 DNA follows: TGTGCCACCCAACCGGGACAGGGAGGAGAGACCCAGTACTTC. Its protein product is CATQPGQGGETQYF.

This clone turned up a few times. V is TRBV19 and J is TRBJ1-3; maybe TRBD1 (6 bases). V was clipped by 5 bases and J by 1 base, with 12 bases between them. Germline lookup yields CDR1 LNHDA and CDR2 SQIVND (reference sequence). This CDR3 has 15 residues. The CDR3 bases are TGTGCCAGTAGTTCGGACAGACATTCTGGAAACACCATATATTTT. Its protein is CASSSDRHSGNTIYF.

In the case of this clone: Other DNA sequences within the sample encode an identical CDR3. This chain links TRBV19 with TRBJ1-3; 9 nucleotides line up with TRBD1. Per germline, CDR1 LNHDA and CDR2 SQIVND (reference sequence). This CDR3 has 16 residues. J was trimmed by 0 bases and V by 5 bases; bases with no gene match: 5. CDR3 amino acids: CASSRGTGTSGNTIYF. The DNA for the CDR3 is TGTGCCAGTAGTCGGGGGACAGGGACCTCTGGAAACACCATATATTTT. The complete variable domain, with remaining parts taken from reference TRBV19 and TRBJ1-3, reads DGGITQSPKYLFRKEGQNVTLSCEQNLNHDAMYWYRQDPGQGLRLIYYSQIVNDFQKGDIAEGYSVSREKKESFPLTVTSAQKNPTAFYLCASSRGTGTSGNTIYFGEGSWLTVV.

The CDR3, as DNA: TGCGCCAGCAGCTTGAGTCACAGGGATGGGTGGAATGAGCAGTTCTTC. The encoded protein is CASSLSHRDGWNEQFF. The V and J genes are TRBV5-1 and TRBJ2-1, with D perhaps TRBD1 (6 bases). Trimming removed 1 base at V and 7 bases at J, with 18 bases between. Germline V CDR1 and CDR2: SGHRS, YFSETQ. CDR3 length: 16 amino acids.

J is TRBJ2-3 and V is TRBV27; TRBD2 aligns across 9 bases. Trimming at V came to 6 bases and at J to 3 bases, leaving 13 bases not matched to a gene. The CDR3 sequence is 17 residues long. The V gene's germline CDR1 is MNHEY and CDR2 SMNVEV (reference sequence). CDR3 nucleotides: TGTGCCAGCAGGCACTCACGACTAGCGGTCCTGACAGATACGCAGTATTTT. Its translation: CASRHSRLAVLTDTQYF.

This chain connects TRBV14 to TRBJ1-2; 7 bases fit TRBD1. Germline lookup yields CDR1 SGHDN and CDR2 FVKESK. The trim removed 0 bases at V and 2 bases at J, leaving 12 bases unmatched. The CDR3 contains 18 residues. This chain's CDR3 is CASSQDLSKGAFNYGYTF. CDR3 nucleotide sequence: TGTGCCAGCAGCCAAGATTTGAGTAAGGGGGCTTTCAACTATGGCTACACCTTC.